The subject of this entry is one TCR beta chain. This sample was included in a study of blood T cell repertoires in COVID-19. On the study more broadly: PBMCs, B-cell-depleted T cells, or T cells provided the cDNA or gDNA that made up the material.

TCRdb's copy holds only in-frame clones and misses some; the assay was immunoSEQ multiplex PCR. The top ten clones hold about 13% of a sample with roughly 200,000 clones, 65% to 90% of them seen once. Germline V gene sequence: CDR1 SGHDN, CDR2 FVKESK. Trimming removed 1 base at V and 6 bases at J, with 7 bases between. The CDR3 runs to 13 residues. Sequencing used peripheral blood. The V and J genes are TRBV14 and TRBJ1-5; D unclear. The clonotype was recovered from a human donor in a cohort sampled during active COVID-19. CDR3 protein: CASSQGTGQPQHF. DNA for the CDR3: TGTGCCAGCAGCCAAGGAACTGGTCAGCCCCAGCATTTT. Full variable domain (outside the CDR3, taken from reference TRBV14 and TRBJ1-5): EAGVTQFPSHSVIEKGQTVTLRCDPISGHDNLYWYRRVMGKEIKFLLHFVKESKQDESGMPNNRFLAERTGGTYSTLKVQPAELEDSGVYFCASSQGTGQPQHFGDGTRLSIL.